This TCR beta chain was captured by sequencing in a study of T cells expressing NK-cell markers. The study, taken as a whole, reports: Four of the donors also had these clonotypes leading their CD3+CD56-NKG2C+ fraction. Six of the donors carried dominant NKG2C+ clonotypes that took up roughly 1.0-8% of their CD8+ T cells.

A note on this clonotype: Its specificity is unknown.

Germline V gene sequence: CDR1 PRHDT, CDR2 FYEKMQ (reference sequence). The CDR3 extends over 14 amino acids. TCRdb reprocessed the 5' RACE reads and stores each CDR3 protein as one record, lacking DNA. Its listing shows more than 400,000 distinct CDR3 sequences. Sequences were obtained from blood T cells: a sorted CD56 or NKG2C T cell subset, CD4+ or CD8+ T cells, or bulk PBMC T cells (not recorded which). V gene TRBV13 combines with J gene TRBJ2-5. This sequence originates from a woman aged 18-70 years in good health. The CDR3 is CASSSEKSAETQYF.